This TCR beta chain was identified in a study of OX40 agonist ivuxolimab in advanced cancers. Concerning the study at large: The costimulatory receptor OX40 (CD134) was targeted by ivuxolimab, a fully human IgG2 agonistic monoclonal antibody. Intravenous ivuxolimab was administered to patients every 2 weeks at six dose levels: 0.01, 0.1, 0.3, 1.5, 3 and 10 mg/kg. Of the roughly 52 dose-escalation patients, hepatocellular carcinoma was present in about 20, melanoma in around 15, renal cell carcinoma in 9 and head and neck cancer in 9. A male proportion of around 83% and a mean age of approximately 61 years, ranging from 23 to 79, were recorded for the dose-escalation cohort. Patients were allowed to have had prior anti-PD-1, anti-PD-L1 or anti-CTLA-4 therapy, and approximately 40% of the dose-escalation patients had been treated with checkpoint inhibitors. Partial responses were achieved by three dose-escalation patients, of whom one had hepatocellular carcinoma and two had cutaneous melanoma. Peripheral TCRbeta sequencing aimed to test whether ivuxolimab altered TCR sequence diversity and caused clonal T-cell expansion. The paper covers the monotherapy dose-escalation part of the phase I ivuxolimab trial, which included N of about 56 patients. What the authors observed across the whole study: Low levels of normalized T-cell clonal expansion were also seen in some nonresponding patients. The antigen specificity of the peripheral T cells that underwent clonal expansion was not determined. In the 0.1-3.0 mg/kg groups, partial responders had among the lowest normalized peripheral clonal expansion, particularly in CD8+ T cells. After ivuxolimab, CD8+ T cells had more expanded clones than CD4+ T cells on average. At doses from 0.1 to 3.0 mg/kg, clonal expansion was seen in both CD4+ and CD8+ blood T cells between baseline and week 6.

On this clone: This receptor's antigen is unknown. It has no much larger one-base neighbor in the sample; base qualities were not kept.

Genomic DNA was isolated from the sorted cells so that the TCRbeta CDR3 region could be sequenced. The immunoSEQ Assay was used for sequencing of TCRbeta CDR3 regions. TCRdb's version of the immuneACCESS table is confined to in-frame rearrangements and falls short of the full clone set. An unresolved V gene accounts for under half of the shortfall where checked; the remainder is of unknown origin. Recorded for this sample are 79,000 or so clones; roughly 85% of them occurred a single time. The biggest ten clones account for about 0.6% of the sample. Patients with autoimmune disease history or receiving systemic immunosuppression were excluded from the trial. Peripheral blood for TCR sequencing was collected from all dose cohorts at baseline, on cycle 4 day 1, and on cycle 7 day 1. The samples were taken from a phase I, first-in-human, multicenter, open-label dose-escalation trial of ivuxolimab. Adults with locally advanced or metastatic head and neck squamous cell, hepatocellular, melanoma or renal cell carcinoma were enrolled in the trial. Before TCR sequencing, CD4+ and CD8+ T cells were separately sorted from peripheral blood.

The germline V gene yields SGHDT for CDR1 and YYEEEE for CDR2. There are 13 amino acids in the CDR3, from cysteine to phenylalanine inclusive. Only CDR3 DNA remains: 39 bases, in frame from the first base. Trimmed from V: 3 bases; trimmed from J: 4 bases; junction bases lacking a gene match: 2. This receptor was identified in an adult with an advanced solid tumor such as melanoma, head and neck, liver or kidney cancer. The sequencing used CD4+ or CD8+ T cells sorted from blood, collected in a trial of the OX40 agonist ivuxolimab. Here the chain combines TRBV5-6 and TRBJ1-2; a stretch of 8 junction bases matches TRBD1. The DNA reads TGTGCCAGCAGCTACGGACAGGGCTATGGCTACACCTTC. This codes for CASSYGQGYGYTF.